A single sample gave rise to the 20 T cell receptor beta chains below, sequenced in a study of shared clonotypes between healthy human individuals. The repertoire was sequenced with immunoSEQ multiplex PCR; TCRdb's copy has only in-frame clones and lacks some. The table includes about 2.2 million clones, over 85% detected once. Naive CD8 cells were CD45RO-negative, positively selected for CCR7, excluding terminally differentiated effector memory CD45RA+ cells. The material sequenced was naive CD8+ T cells from PBMCs. All receptors come from a man younger than 35 in good health. Some clones in this sample may be carry-over from other donors' samples.

The V call is TRBV30, the J call TRBJ2-7; unclear D gene. V was pared by 5 bases and J by 2 bases, with 19 bases between. CDR1 GTSNPN and CDR2 SVGIG come from the germline V gene (reference sequence). There are 15 residues in the CDR3. In DNA form, the CDR3 reads TGTGCCTGGGGGGTGTGGGGAAAAGGGACCTACGAGCAGTACTTC. Its translation is CAWGVWGKGTYEQYF. Variable domain in full (rest from reference TRBV30 and TRBJ2-7): SQTIHQWPATLVQPVGSPLSLECTVEGTSNPNLYWYRQAAGRGLQLLFYSVGIGQISSEVPQNLSASRPQDRQFILSSKKLLLSDSGFYLCAWGVWGKGTYEQYFGPGTRLTVT.

This rearrangement joins TRBV27 to TRBJ2-3; TRBD1 matches at 7 bases. CDR3 length: 15 residues. Germline V gene data show CDR1 as MNHEY and CDR2 as SMNVEV (reference sequence). V shed 4 bases, J shed 2 bases, and the junction held 6 bases outside the gene matches. CDR3 in amino acids: CASSSRQGPTDTQYF. In nucleotides, the CDR3 is TGTGCCAGCAGTTCCAGACAGGGACCCACAGATACGCAGTATTTT.

In DNA, the CDR3 is TGTGCCAGCAGTAGTCCCGGGACTAGCGGGACATACGAGCAGTACTTC. Its protein product is CASSSPGTSGTYEQYF. V and J are TRBV27 and TRBJ2-7; 13 bases match TRBD2. Germline CDR1 MNHEY, CDR2 SMNVEV (reference sequence). The CDR3 consists of 16 residues. V shed 5 bases, J shed 4 bases, and the junction held 8 bases outside the gene matches.

CDR3 nucleotide sequence: TGTGCCAGCAGCAAAGAACGGGACACCTTAGATCAGCCCCAGCATTTT. Its translation is CASSKERDTLDQPQHF. The rearrangement uses TRBV21-1 and TRBJ1-5; the D call of TRBD1 is as the table states it, not checked on the DNA. TRBV21-1 is designated a pseudogene. The CDR3 has 16 residues.

A single count supports this clone. The genes are TRBV9 and TRBJ2-2; D gene ambiguous. Germline-derived CDR1 and CDR2 are SGDLS and YYNGEE. This CDR3 is built from 14 residues. Trimming left V 4 bases short and J 4 bases short, with 11 bases between. This chain's CDR3 is CASSPRMGTGELFF. DNA for the CDR3: TGTGCCAGCAGCCCCAGGATGGGCACCGGGGAGCTGTTTTTT.

The J gene is TRBJ2-2, the V gene TRBV28; D ambiguous. CDR3 size: 14 residues. Germline assignment: CDR1 MDHEN and CDR2 SYDVKM. V dropped 4 bases and J dropped 1 base, with 7 bases sitting between them. The CDR3: CASSYHKNTGELFF. The CDR3 nucleotides are TGTGCCAGCAGTTACCATAAGAACACCGGGGAGCTGTTTTTT. Full variable domain (rest looked up from reference TRBV28 and TRBJ2-2): DVKVTQSSRYLVKRTGEKVFLECVQDMDHENMFWYRQDPGLGLRLIYFSYDVKMKEKGDIPEGYSVSREKKERFSLILESASTNQTSMYLCASSYHKNTGELFFGEGSRLTVL.

The chain uses TRBV29-1 and TRBJ1-4; possible D gene TRBD1, 5 bases. This CDR3 spans 18 amino acids. Trimming shortened V by 5 bases and J by 12 bases, and 34 bases separated the two germline ends. Germline values: CDR1 SQVTM, CDR2 ANQGSEA. CDR3 loop: CSVWTIASNELVRGELFF. The CDR3 DNA follows: TGCAGCGTTTGGACAATAGCCTCTAACGAATTGGTCCGTGGGGAACTGTTTTTT. Full variable domain (remainder filled in from reference TRBV29-1 and TRBJ1-4): SAVISQKPSRDICQRGTSLTIQCQVDSQVTMMFWYRQQPGQSLTLIATANQGSEATYESGFVIDKFPISRPNLTFSTLTVSNMSPEDSSIYLCSVWTIASNELVRGELFFGSGTQLSVL.

The chain couples TRBV27 to TRBJ2-1; TRBD2 agrees at 7 bases. The CDR3 contains 14 residues. Germline trimming cut 2 bases from V and 8 bases from J; bases unmatched to any gene: 6. Germline V gene sequence: CDR1 MNHEY, CDR2 SMNVEV (reference sequence). The CDR3 protein is CASSLHGLDYEQFF. The CDR3 DNA reads TGTGCCAGCAGTTTACACGGACTAGATTATGAGCAGTTCTTC.

The gene calls are TRBV27 and TRBJ2-3; a weak D match, TRBD1 (6 bases). There are 14 residues in the CDR3. Germline-derived CDR1 and CDR2 are MNHEY and SMNVEV (reference sequence). The V end was cut by 6 bases, the J end by 6 bases, with 16 bases between. CDR3 in DNA: TGTGCCAGCAGCTTTCGCAGGGGACCCGATACGCAGTATTTT. Translating it yields CASSFRRGPDTQYF.

The chain is built from TRBV4-1 and TRBJ1-5, with a possible D match to TRBD1 (6 bases). CDR3 length: 15 residues. V was shortened by 2 bases and J by 9 bases, with 17 bases between the two germline ends. Germline V gene sequence: CDR1 MGHRA, CDR2 YSYEKL. DNA for the CDR3: TGCGCCAGCAGCCAATGGGGGCCAGAGTCTCCGCCCCAGCATTTT. Encoded protein: CASSQWGPESPPQHF.

This clone was seen once. V usage is TRBV28 and J usage is TRBJ2-2; D uncertain. Trimming took off 6 bases at V and 7 bases at J, with 18 bases between the two ends. The CDR3 is 15 amino acids. The germline CDR1 and CDR2 sequences are MDHEN and SYDVKM. The CDR3 region has the DNA TGTGCCAGCAGCCCTTATCCAGGCTCGGGCGGGGAGCTGTTTTTT. This translates into CASSPYPGSGGELFF.

This sequence joins TRBV19 and TRBJ1-1, with D possibly being TRBD1 (6 bases). CDR1 and CDR2 (germline): LNHDA, SQIVND (reference sequence). Trimming removed 5 bases at V and 4 bases at J, with 14 bases between. The CDR3 length is 14 residues. Here the CDR3 reads CASSSRTGPTEAFF. The CDR3 bases are TGTGCCAGTAGTTCCCGTACAGGGCCCACTGAAGCTTTCTTT.

The CDR3 coding sequence is TGTGCCAGCAGCGTTGACGCAAGCTCTGGAAACACCATATATTTT. This codes for CASSVDASSGNTIYF. The rearrangement joins TRBV6-1 to TRBJ1-3; unclear D gene. Germline values: CDR1 MNHNS, CDR2 SASEGT. Trimming cost V 6 bases and J 0 bases, with 12 bases left between them. The CDR3 length is 15 residues.

The J gene is TRBJ2-1, the V gene TRBV10-3; 11 positions match TRBD2. Trimming at V came to 4 bases and at J to 12 bases, leaving 8 bases not matched to a gene. Germline V gene sequence: CDR1 ENHRY, CDR2 SYGVKD. This CDR3 has 14 residues. CDR3: CAISGLSGGDWQFF. Here the CDR3 DNA reads TGTGCCATCAGTGGTCTTAGCGGGGGGGATTGGCAGTTCTTC.

About this clone: Other DNA sequences in the same sample also yield this CDR3. The V and J genes are TRBV7-9 and TRBJ1-1; D uncertain. Looked up from germline, CDR1 is SEHNR and CDR2 is FQNEAQ (reference sequence). Trimming removed 1 base from V and 1 base from J, with 7 bases in between. The CDR3 contains 14 residues. This CDR3 reads CASSLGGKNTEAFF. CDR3 sequence (DNA): TGTGCCAGCAGCTTAGGAGGAAAGAACACTGAAGCTTTCTTT.

The gene calls are TRBV4-1 and TRBJ1-2; a possible D gene is TRBD1 (6 bases). This CDR3 region has 15 residues. Between the trimmed V and J ends, which lost 3 bases and 8 bases, there was a span of 19 bases. Germline CDR1 reads MGHRA; CDR2 reads YSYEKL. DNA for the CDR3: TGCGCCAGCAGCCACCCCGCGGCAGGGGCGGGGGGCTACACCTTC. As protein: CASSHPAAGAGGYTF.

This clone showed up just once. The CDR3 loop reads CASSLENTASTRADTQYF. The CDR3 DNA reads TGTGCCAGCAGCTTAGAAAATACAGCTAGCACAAGGGCAGATACGCAGTATTTT. The J gene is TRBJ2-3, the V gene TRBV7-8, with a possible D match to TRBD2 (5 bases). This CDR3 comprises 18 residues. The germline V and J ends were trimmed by 1 base and 4 bases, with 21 bases remaining between them. CDR1 and CDR2 (germline): SGHVS, FQNEAQ.

This clone was found once. The chain links TRBV28 to TRBJ2-7; TRBD2 might be the D (5 bases). CDR1 MDHEN and CDR2 SYDVKM come from the germline V gene. Trimming pared 7 bases from V and 5 bases from J, leaving 15 bases between. CDR3 length: 13 residues. This chain's CDR3 is CASNTDRDHEQYF. CDR3 in DNA: TGTGCCAGCAACACCGACCGGGATCACGAGCAGTACTTC.

V usage is TRBV4-1 and J usage is TRBJ2-3; D gene uncertain. In germline, CDR1 is MGHRA, CDR2 YSYEKL. This CDR3 has 17 residues. V was cut by 0 bases and J by 2 bases, with 15 bases left in between. Here the CDR3 reads CASSQDLILLITDTQYF. The CDR3 DNA reads TGCGCCAGCAGCCAAGATTTGATTCTTTTAATCACAGATACGCAGTATTTT.

The chain is built from TRBV9 and TRBJ2-1, with 9 bases aligning to TRBD1. With 3 bases clipped from V and 5 bases from J, the junction kept 3 bases outside the gene matches. Germline V gene data show CDR1 as SGDLS and CDR2 as YYNGEE. CDR3 length: 14 amino acids. This CDR3 reads CASSAGQGHNEQFF. The CDR3 DNA is TGTGCCAGCAGCGCGGGACAGGGACACAATGAGCAGTTCTTC.